This TCR beta chain was documented in a study of human T cells and chemical hapten exposure. Broader study findings: The study found that DPC sensitization did not change TCRs above 1 in 1000 frequency.

In germline, CDR1 is MNHEY, CDR2 SVGAGI. The V end lost 6 bases, the J end lost 6 bases, and 15 bases lay between the germline ends. The CDR3 is made up of 14 amino acids. As for time point: pre-sensitization, week 0. Treatment specified: therapeutic diphenylcyclopropenone sensitization with weekly scalp DPC. With regard to this clonotype: Its antigen is as yet unknown.

One entry per CDR3 protein results from TCRdb running MiXCR on the RACE reads. The sample has some 300,000 distinct CDR3 sequences, roughly 6% seen once; the top ten hold around 8.6%. This receptor was taken from a woman in her late teens or twenties with alopecia areata. Some clones in this sample may be carry-over from other donors' samples. The J gene is TRBJ1-5, the V gene TRBV6-5; D is ambiguous. Material: whole blood, obtained in connection with sensitization to the hapten diphenylcyclopropenone (DPC). DNA for the CDR3: TGTGCCAGCAGCATGGGAGGGAGTCGTCAGCCCCAGCATTTT. This translates into CASSMGGSRQPQHF.